What follows describes a single TCR beta chain. These data come from a study of blood T cell repertoires in COVID-19. The data were produced by immunoSEQ multiplex PCR, yet TCRdb's version contains in-frame clones alone and is incomplete. The sample has about 200,000 clones, more than 80% seen once; the top ten hold 2.2%. The CDR3 spans 10 residues. Trimming stripped 2 bases from V and 14 bases from J, with 4 bases between. V is TRBV12-3 or TRBV12-4 and J is TRBJ1-6; unclear D gene. The sequenced sample consisted of peripheral blood. The origin of this receptor is a man aged 25 to 45 who had recovered from COVID-19. The CDR3 here is CASSLSALHF. In nucleotides, the CDR3 is TGTGCCAGCAGTTTATCAGCCCTCCACTTT.